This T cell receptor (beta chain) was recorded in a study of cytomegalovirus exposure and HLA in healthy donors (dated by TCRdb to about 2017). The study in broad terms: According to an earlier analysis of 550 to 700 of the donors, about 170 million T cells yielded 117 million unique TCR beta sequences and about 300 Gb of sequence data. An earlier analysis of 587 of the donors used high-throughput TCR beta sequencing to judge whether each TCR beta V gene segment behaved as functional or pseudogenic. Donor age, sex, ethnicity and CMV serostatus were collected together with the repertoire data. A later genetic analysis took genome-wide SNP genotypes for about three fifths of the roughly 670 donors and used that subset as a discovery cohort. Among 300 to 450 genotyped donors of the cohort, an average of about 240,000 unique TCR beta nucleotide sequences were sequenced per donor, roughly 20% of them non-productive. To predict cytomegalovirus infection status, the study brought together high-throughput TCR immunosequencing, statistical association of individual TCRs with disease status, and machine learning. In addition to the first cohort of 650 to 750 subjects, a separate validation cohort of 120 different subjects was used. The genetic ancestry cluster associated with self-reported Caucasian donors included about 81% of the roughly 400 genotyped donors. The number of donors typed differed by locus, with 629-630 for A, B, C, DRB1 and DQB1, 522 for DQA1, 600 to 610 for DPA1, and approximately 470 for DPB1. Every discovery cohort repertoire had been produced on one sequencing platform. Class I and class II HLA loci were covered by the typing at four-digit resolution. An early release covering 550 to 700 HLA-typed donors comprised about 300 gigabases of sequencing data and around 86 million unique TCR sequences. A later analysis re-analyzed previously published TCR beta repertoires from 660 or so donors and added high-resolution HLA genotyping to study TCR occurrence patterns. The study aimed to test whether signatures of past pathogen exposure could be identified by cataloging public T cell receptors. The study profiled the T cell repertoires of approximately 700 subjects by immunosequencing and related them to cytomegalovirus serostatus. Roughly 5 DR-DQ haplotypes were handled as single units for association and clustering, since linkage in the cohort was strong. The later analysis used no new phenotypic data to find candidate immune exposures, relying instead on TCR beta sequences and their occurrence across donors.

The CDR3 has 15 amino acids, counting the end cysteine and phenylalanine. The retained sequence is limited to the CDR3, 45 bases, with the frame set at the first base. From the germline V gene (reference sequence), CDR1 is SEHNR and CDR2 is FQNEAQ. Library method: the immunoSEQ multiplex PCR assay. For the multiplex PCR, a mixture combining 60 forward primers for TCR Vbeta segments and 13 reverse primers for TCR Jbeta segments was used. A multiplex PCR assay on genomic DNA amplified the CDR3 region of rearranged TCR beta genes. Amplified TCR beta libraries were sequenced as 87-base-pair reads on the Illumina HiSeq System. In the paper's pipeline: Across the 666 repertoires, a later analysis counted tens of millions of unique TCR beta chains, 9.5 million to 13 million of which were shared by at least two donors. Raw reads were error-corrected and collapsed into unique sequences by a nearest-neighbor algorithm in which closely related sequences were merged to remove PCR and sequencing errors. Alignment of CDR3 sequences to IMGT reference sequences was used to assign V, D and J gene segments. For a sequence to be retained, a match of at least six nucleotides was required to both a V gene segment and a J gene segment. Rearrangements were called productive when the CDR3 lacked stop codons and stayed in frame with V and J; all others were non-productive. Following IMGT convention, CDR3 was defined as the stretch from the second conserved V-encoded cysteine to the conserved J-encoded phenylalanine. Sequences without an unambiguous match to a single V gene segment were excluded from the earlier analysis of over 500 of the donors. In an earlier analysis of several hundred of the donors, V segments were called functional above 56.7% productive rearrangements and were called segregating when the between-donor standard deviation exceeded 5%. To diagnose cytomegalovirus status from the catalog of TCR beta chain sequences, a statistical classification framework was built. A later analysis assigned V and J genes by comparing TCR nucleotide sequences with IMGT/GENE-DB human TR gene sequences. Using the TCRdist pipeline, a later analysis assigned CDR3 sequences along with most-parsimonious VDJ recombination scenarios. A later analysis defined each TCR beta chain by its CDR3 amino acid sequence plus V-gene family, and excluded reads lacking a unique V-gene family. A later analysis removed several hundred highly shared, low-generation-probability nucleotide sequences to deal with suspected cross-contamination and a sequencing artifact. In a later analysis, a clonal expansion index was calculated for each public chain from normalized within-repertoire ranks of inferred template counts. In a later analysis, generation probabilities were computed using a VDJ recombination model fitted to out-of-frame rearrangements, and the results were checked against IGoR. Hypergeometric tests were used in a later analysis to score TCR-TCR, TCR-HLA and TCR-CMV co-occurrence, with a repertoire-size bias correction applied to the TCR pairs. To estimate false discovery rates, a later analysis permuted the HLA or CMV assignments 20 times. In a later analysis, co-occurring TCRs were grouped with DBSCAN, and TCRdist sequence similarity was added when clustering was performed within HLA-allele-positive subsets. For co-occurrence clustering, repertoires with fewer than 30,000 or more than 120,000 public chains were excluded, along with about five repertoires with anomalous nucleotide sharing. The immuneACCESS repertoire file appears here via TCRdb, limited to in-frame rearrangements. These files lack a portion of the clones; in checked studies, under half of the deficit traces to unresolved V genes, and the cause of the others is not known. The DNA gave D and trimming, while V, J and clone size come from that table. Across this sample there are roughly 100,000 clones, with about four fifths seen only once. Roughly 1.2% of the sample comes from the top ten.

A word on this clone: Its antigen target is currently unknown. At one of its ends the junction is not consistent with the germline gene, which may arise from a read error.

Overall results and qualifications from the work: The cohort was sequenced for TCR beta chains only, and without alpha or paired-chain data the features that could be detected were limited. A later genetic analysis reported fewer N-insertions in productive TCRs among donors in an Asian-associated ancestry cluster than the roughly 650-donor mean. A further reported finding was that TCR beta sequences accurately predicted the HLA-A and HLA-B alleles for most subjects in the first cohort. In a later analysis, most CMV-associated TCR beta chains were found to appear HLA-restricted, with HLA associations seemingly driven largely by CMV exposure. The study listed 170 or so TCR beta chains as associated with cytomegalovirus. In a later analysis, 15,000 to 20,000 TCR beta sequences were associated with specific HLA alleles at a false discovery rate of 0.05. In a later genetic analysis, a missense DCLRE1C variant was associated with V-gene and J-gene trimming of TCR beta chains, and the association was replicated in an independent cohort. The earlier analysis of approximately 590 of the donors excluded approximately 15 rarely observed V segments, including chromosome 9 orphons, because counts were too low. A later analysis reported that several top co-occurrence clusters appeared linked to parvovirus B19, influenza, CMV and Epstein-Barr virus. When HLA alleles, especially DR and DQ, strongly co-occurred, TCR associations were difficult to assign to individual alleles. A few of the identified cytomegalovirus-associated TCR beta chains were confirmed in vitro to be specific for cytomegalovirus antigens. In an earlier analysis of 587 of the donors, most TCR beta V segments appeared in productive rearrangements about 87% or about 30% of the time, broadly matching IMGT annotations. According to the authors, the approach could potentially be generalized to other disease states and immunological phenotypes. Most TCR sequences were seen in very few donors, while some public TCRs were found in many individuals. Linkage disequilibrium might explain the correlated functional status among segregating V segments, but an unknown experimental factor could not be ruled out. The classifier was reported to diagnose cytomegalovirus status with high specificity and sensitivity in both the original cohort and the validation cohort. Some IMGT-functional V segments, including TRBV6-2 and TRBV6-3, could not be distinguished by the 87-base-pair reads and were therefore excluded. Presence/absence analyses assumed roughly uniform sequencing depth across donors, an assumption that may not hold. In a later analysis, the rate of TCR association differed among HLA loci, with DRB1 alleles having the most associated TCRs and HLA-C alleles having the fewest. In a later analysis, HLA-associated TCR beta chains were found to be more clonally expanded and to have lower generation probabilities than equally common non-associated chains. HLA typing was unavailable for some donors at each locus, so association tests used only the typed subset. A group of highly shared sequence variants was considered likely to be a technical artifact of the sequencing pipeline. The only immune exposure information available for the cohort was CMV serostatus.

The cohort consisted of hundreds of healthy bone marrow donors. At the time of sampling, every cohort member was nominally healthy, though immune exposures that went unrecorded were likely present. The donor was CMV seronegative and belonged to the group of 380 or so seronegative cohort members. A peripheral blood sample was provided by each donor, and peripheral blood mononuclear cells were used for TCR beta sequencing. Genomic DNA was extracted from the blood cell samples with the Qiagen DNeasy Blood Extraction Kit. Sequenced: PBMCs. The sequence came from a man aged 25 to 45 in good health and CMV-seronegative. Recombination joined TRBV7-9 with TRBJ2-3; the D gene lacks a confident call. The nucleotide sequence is TGTTCCAGCAGCTTAGATGTCTCTAGCACAGATACGCAGTATTTT. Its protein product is CSSSLDVSSTDTQYF.